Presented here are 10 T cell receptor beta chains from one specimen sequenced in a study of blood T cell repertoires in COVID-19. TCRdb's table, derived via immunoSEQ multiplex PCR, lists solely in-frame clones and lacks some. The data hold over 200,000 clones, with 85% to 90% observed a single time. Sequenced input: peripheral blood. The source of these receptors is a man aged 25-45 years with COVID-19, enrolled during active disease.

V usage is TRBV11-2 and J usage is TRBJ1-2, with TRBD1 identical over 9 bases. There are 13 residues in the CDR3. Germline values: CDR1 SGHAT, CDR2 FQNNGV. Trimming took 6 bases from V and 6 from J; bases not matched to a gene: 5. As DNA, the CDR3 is TGTGCCAGCAGTTCCGGGACAGGGCATGGCTACACCTTC. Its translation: CASSSGTGHGYTF.

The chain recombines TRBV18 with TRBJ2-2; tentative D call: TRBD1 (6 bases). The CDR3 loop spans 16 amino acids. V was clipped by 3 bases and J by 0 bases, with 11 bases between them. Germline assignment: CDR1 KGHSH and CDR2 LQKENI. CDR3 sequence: CASSPVQGPNTGELFF. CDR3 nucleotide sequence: TGTGCCAGCTCACCGGTACAGGGACCGAACACCGGGGAGCTGTTTTTT.

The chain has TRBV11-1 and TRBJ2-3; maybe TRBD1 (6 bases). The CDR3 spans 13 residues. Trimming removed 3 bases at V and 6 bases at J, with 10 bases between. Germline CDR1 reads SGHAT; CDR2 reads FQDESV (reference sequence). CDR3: CASSFLQGDTQYF. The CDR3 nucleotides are TGTGCCAGCAGCTTCCTACAGGGTGATACGCAGTATTTT. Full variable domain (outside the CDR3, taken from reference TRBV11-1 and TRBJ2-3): EAEVAQSPRYKITEKSQAVAFWCDPISGHATLYWYRQILGQGPELLVQFQDESVVDDSQLPKDRFSAERLKGVDSTLKIQPAELGDSAMYLCASSFLQGDTQYFGPGTRLTVL.

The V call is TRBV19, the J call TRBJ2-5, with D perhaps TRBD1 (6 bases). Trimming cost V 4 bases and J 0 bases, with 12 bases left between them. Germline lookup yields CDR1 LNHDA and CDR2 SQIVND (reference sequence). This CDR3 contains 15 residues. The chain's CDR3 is CASSRRRDNQETQYF. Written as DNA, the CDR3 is TGTGCCAGTAGTAGACGCCGGGACAACCAAGAGACCCAGTACTTC.

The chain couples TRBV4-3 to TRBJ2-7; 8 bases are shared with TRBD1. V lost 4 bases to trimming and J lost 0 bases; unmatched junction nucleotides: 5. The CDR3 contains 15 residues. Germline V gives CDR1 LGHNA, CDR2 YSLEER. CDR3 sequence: CASSLRTGSSYEQYF. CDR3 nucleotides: TGCGCCAGCAGCCTCCGGACAGGGAGCTCCTACGAGCAGTACTTC.

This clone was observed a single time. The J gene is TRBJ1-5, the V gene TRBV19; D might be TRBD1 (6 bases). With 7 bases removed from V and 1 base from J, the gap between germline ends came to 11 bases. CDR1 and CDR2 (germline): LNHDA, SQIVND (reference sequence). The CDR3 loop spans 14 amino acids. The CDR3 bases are TGTGCCAGTACCCAGGGGCAGAGCAATCAGCCCCAGCATTTT. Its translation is CASTQGQSNQPQHF.

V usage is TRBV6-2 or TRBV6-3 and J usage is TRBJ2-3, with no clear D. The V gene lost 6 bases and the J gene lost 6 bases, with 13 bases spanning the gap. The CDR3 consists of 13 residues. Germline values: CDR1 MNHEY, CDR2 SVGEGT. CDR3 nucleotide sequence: TGTGCCAGCAGCCCTGCTCCCAGGGATACGCAGTATTTT. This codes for CASSPAPRDTQYF.

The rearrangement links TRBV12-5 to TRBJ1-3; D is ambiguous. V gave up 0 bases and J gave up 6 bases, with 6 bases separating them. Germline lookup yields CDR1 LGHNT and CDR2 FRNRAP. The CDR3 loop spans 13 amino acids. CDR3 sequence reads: CASGLVWPNTIYF. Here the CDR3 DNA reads TGTGCTAGTGGTTTGGTATGGCCAAACACCATATATTTT. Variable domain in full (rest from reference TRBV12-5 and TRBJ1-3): DARVTQTPRHKVTEMGQEVTMRCQPILGHNTVFWYRQTMMQGLELLAYFRNRAPLDDSGMPKDRFSAEMPDATLATLKIQPSEPRDSAVYFCASGLVWPNTIYFGEGSWLTVV.

The CDR3: CASSIGRRVTEAFF. CDR3 in DNA: TGTGCCAGTAGTATAGGGAGGCGGGTCACTGAAGCTTTCTTT. The V gene is TRBV19, the J gene TRBJ1-1; D gene unclear. This CDR3 has 14 amino acids. Trimming left V 1 base short and J 4 bases short, with 10 bases between. Germline values: CDR1 LNHDA, CDR2 SQIVND (reference sequence).

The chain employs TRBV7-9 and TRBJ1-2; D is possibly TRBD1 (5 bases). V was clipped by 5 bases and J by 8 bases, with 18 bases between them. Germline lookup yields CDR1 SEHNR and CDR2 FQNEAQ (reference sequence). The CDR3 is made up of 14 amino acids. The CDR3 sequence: CASSHRQSLGGYTF. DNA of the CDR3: TGTGCCAGCAGCCACCGACAGTCCTTGGGCGGCTACACCTTC.